Sequencing of this T cell receptor (beta chain) was carried out in a study of human CD8 memory T cell subsets. General study results and limits: Repertoires of stem-like memory and precursor exhausted T cells showed minimal mutual overlap. Effector memory cells lacked the similarly high diversity that stem-like memory and precursor exhausted T cells had.

Construction of TCR beta libraries was accomplished by means of UMI-labeled 5' RACE. TCRdb re-called the 5' RACE reads and shows each CDR3 protein once, DNA omitted. The sample totals under 6,000 distinct CDR3 sequences. Duplicate vials holding about 150,000 sorted CD8+ T cells per subset yielded the RNA. In regard to this clonotype: The antigen is unknown.

The clonotype comes from a human donor in good health. The specimen was CD8+ T cells from PBMCs.

The CDR3 spells CASSLIPSPRVPGELFF. The rearrangement joins TRBV6-6 to TRBJ2-2; TCRdb picks TRBD2, but there is no DNA to check that call. In germline, CDR1 is MNHNY, CDR2 SVGAGI (reference sequence). CDR3 length: 17 residues.